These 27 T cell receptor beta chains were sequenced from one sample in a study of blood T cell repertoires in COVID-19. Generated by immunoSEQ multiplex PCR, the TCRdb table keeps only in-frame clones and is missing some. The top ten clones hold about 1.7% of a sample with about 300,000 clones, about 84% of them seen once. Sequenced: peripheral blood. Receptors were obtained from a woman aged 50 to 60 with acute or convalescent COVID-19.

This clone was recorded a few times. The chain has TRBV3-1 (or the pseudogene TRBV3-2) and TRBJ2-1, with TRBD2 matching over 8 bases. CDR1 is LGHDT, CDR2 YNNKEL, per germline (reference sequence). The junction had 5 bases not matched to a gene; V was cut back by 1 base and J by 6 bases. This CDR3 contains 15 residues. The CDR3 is CASSQASAGGNEQFF. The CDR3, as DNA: TGTGCCAGCAGCCAAGCCTCGGCGGGGGGCAATGAGCAGTTCTTC.

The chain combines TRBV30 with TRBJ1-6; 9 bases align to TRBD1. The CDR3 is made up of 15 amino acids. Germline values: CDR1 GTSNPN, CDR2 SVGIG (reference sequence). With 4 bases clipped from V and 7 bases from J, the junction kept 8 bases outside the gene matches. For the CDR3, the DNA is TGTGCCTGGAATCTCCCGGGACAGGGAAATTCACCCCTCCACTTT. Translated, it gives CAWNLPGQGNSPLHF.

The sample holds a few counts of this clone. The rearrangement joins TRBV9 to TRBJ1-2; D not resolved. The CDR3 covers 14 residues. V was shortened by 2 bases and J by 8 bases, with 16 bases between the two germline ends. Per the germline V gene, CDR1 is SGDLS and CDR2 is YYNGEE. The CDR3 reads CASSVRGPREGYTF. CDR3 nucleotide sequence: TGTGCCAGCAGCGTCCGCGGCCCACGAGAGGGCTACACCTTC.

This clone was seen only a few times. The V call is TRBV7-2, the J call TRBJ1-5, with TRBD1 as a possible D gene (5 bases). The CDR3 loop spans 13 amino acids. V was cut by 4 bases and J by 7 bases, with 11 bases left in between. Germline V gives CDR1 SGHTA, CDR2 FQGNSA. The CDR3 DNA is TGTGCCAGCAGCTCATCAGGGAACCAGCCCCAGCATTTT. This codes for CASSSSGNQPQHF.

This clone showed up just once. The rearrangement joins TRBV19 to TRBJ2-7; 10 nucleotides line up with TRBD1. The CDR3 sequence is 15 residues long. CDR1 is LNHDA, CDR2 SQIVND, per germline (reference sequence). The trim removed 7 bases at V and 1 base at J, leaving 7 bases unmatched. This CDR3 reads CASNPGTGVSYEQYF. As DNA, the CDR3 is TGTGCCAGTAATCCCGGGACAGGGGTTTCCTACGAGCAGTACTTC.

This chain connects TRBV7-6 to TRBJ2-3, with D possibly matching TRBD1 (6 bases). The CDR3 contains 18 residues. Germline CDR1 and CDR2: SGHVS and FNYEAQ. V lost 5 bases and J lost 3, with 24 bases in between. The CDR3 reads CASSPLSRNEDRTDTQYF. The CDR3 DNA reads TGTGCCAGCAGCCCTTTGTCCCGAAATGAGGACAGAACAGATACGCAGTATTTT. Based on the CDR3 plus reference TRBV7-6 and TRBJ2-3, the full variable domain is GAGVSQSPRYKVTKRGQDVALRCDPISGHVSLYWYRQALGQGPEFLTYFNYEAQQDKSGLPNDRFSAERPEGSISTLTIQRTEQRDSAMYRCASSPLSRNEDRTDTQYFGPGTRLTVL.

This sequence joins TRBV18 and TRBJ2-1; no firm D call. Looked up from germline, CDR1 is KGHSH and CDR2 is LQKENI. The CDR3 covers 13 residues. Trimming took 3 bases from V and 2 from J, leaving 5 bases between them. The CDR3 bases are TGTGCCAGCTCACCTTCGGCCTACAATGAGCAGTTCTTC. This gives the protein CASSPSAYNEQFF.

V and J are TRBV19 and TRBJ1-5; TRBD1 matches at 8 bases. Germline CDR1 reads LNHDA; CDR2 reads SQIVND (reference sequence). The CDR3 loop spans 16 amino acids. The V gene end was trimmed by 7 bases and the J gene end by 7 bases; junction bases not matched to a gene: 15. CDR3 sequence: CASTYTDRGLGQPQHF. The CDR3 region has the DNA TGTGCCAGTACTTACACCGACAGGGGTCTTGGACAGCCCCAGCATTTT.

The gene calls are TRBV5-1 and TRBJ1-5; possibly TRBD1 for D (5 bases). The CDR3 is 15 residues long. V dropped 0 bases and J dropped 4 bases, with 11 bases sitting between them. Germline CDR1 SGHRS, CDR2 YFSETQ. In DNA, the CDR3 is TGCGCCAGCAGCTTGGACGCAGGGCCAAATCAGCCCCAGCATTTT. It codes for CASSLDAGPNQPQHF.

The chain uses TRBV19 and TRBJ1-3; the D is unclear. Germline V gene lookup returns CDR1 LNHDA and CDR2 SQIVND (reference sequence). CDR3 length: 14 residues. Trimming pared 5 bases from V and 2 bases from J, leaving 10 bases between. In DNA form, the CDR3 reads TGTGCCAGTAGTTTCCGACACACTGGAAACACCATATATTTT. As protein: CASSFRHTGNTIYF.

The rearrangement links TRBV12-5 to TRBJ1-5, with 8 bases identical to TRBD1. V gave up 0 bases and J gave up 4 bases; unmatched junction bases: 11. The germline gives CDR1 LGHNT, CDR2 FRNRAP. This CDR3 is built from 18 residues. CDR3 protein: CASGLVQGGRGQNQPQHF. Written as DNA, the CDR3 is TGTGCTAGTGGTTTGGTACAAGGGGGCAGGGGGCAAAATCAGCCCCAGCATTTT.

The CDR3 here is CATSRDLGPQETQYF. The CDR3 nucleotides read TGTGCCACCAGCAGAGATCTGGGCCCACAAGAGACCCAGTACTTC. J is TRBJ2-5 and V is TRBV15; D ambiguous. This CDR3 comprises 15 residues. Germline loops: CDR1 LNHNV, CDR2 YYDKDF (reference sequence). V was clipped by 0 bases and J by 2 bases, with 10 bases between them.

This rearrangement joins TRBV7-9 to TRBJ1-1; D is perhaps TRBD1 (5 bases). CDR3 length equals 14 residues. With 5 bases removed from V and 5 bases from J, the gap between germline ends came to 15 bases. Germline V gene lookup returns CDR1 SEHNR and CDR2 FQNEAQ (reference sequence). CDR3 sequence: CASSHGTVATEAFF. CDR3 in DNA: TGTGCCAGCAGCCACGGGACTGTAGCTACTGAAGCTTTCTTT.

The CDR3, as DNA: TGTGCCTCTAGGGAGCTCACTAATGAAAAACTGTTTTTT. Translating gives CASRELTNEKLFF. This chain uses TRBV27 with TRBJ1-4; D is unresolved. This CDR3 has 13 amino acids. The V end lost 11 bases, the J end lost 2 bases, and 12 bases lay between the germline ends. In germline, CDR1 is MNHEY, CDR2 SMNVEV (reference sequence).

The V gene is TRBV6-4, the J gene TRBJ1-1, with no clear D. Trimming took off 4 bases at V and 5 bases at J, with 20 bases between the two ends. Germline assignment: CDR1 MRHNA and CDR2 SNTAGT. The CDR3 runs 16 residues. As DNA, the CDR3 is TGTGCCAGCAGTGTTATCTCTCCGACCGCGGGTACTGAAGCTTTCTTT. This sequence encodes CASSVISPTAGTEAFF.

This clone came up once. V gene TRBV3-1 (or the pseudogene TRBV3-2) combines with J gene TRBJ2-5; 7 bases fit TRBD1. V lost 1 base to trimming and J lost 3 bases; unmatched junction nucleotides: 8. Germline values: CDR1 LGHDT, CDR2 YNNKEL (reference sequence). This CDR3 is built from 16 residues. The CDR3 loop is CASSQGMGQGEETQYF. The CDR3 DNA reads TGTGCCAGCAGCCAAGGCATGGGGCAGGGGGAAGAGACCCAGTACTTC.

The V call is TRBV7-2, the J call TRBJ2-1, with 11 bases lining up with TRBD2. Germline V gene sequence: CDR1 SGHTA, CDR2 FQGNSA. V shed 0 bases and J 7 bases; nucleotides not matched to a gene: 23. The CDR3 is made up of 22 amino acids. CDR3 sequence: CASSLATLGRLGTSGSSNEQFF. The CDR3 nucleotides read TGTGCCAGCAGCTTAGCTACCTTGGGCAGGCTAGGAACTAGCGGGAGTAGTAATGAGCAGTTCTTC.

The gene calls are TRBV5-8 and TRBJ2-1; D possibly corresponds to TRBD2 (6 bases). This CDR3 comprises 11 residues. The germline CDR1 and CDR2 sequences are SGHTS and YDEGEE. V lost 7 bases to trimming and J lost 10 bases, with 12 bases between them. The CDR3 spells CASGREIEQFF. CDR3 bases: TGTGCCAGCGGTCGGGAGATAGAGCAGTTCTTC. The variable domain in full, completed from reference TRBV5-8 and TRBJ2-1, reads EAGVTQSPTHLIKTRGQQATLRCSPISGHTSVYWYQQALGLGLQFLLWYDEGEERNRGNFPPRFSGRQFPNYSSELNVNALELEDSALYLCASGREIEQFFGPGTRLTVL.

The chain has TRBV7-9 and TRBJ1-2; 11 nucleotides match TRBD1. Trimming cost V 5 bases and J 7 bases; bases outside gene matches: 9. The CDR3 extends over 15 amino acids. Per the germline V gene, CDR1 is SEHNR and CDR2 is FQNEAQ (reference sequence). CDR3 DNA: TGTGCCAGCAGCGCGACCGGGACAGGGGGTCTTGGCTACACCTTC. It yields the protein CASSATGTGGLGYTF.

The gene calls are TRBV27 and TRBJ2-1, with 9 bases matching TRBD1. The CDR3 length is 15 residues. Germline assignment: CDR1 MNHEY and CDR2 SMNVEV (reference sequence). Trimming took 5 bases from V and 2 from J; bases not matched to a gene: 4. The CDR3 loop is CASSTDRGAYNEQFF. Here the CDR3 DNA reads TGTGCCAGCAGTACGGACAGGGGAGCCTACAATGAGCAGTTCTTC.

The chain's CDR3 is CASSPTGSGYTF. The CDR3 DNA sequence: TGTGCCAGCAGCCCCACGGGAAGTGGCTACACCTTC. The chain links TRBV27 to TRBJ1-2, with D hard to call. Germline V gene lookup returns CDR1 MNHEY and CDR2 SMNVEV (reference sequence). The CDR3 has 12 amino acids. Trimming pared 6 bases from V and 7 bases from J, leaving 12 bases between.

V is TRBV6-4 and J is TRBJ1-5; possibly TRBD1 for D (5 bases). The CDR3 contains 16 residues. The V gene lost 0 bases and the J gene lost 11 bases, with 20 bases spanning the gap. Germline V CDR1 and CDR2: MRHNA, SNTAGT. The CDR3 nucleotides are TGTGCCAGCAGTGACTCCGCATCGGCGGGGCGGTCAGCCCAGCATTTT. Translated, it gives CASSDSASAGRSAQHF.

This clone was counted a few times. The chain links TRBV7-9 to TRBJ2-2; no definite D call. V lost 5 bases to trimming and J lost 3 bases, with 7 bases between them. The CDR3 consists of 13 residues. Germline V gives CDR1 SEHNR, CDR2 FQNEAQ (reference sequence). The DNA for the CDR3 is TGTGCCAGCAGCCCCCTAGACACCGGGGAGCTGTTTTTT. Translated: CASSPLDTGELFF.

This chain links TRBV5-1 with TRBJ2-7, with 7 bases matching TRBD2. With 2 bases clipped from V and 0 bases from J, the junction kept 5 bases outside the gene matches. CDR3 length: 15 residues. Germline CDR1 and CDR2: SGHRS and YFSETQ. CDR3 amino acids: CASSLASGISYEQYF. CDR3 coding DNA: TGCGCCAGCAGCTTAGCTAGCGGAATCTCCTACGAGCAGTACTTC.

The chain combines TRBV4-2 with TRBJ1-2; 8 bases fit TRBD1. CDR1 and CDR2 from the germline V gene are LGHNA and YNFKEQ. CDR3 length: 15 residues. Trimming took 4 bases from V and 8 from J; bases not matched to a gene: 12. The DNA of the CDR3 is TGTGCCAGCAGCCCATCGGACAGGGCGGTAGGCGGCTACACCTTC. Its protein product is CASSPSDRAVGGYTF.

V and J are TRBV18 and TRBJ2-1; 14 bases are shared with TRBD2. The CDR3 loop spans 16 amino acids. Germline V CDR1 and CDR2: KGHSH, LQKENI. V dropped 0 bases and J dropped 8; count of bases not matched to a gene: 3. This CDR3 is CASSPPGLAGVYEQFF. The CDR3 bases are TGTGCCAGCTCACCACCGGGACTAGCGGGAGTGTATGAGCAGTTCTTC.

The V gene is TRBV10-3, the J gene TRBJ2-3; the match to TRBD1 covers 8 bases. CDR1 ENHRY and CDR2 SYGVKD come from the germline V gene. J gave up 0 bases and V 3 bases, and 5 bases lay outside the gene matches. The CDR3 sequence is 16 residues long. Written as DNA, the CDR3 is TGTGCCATCAGTGACCCAGGACAGGGTAGCACAGATACGCAGTATTTT. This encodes CAISDPGQGSTDTQYF.